These 21 T cell receptor beta chains came from one sample sequenced in a study of cytomegalovirus exposure and HLA in healthy donors. The PCR employed 60 Vbeta primers together with 13 Jbeta primers. TCRdb keeps only in-frame clones here, not all; method: immunoSEQ multiplex PCR. The sample lists approximately 95,000 clones; around 72% were seen once. The sample was PBMCs. These receptors were collected from a man between 18 and 29 years old in good health and CMV-seropositive.

This clone was recorded only once. The chain carries TRBV29-1 and TRBJ2-2; D uncertain. V lost 6 bases to trimming and J lost 2 bases, with 7 bases between them. Germline lookup yields CDR1 SQVTM and CDR2 ANQGSEA. The CDR3 has 12 amino acids. CDR3 amino acids: CSVQPNTGELFF. CDR3 nucleotide sequence: TGCAGCGTACAACCTAACACCGGGGAGCTGTTTTTT.

This chain joins TRBV7-6 and TRBJ2-3; D is unresolved. The V gene lost 1 base and the J gene lost 4 bases, with 9 bases spanning the gap. This CDR3 comprises 14 residues. Per the germline V gene, CDR1 is SGHVS and CDR2 is FNYEAQ. CDR3 loop: CASSLDMRSDTQYF. For the CDR3, the DNA is TGTGCCAGCAGCTTAGACATGAGGTCAGATACGCAGTATTTT.

The genes are TRBV6-6 and TRBJ1-5; 7 nucleotides match TRBD1. There are 16 residues in the CDR3. V dropped 2 bases and J dropped 5; count of bases not matched to a gene: 9. In germline, CDR1 is MNHNY, CDR2 SVGAGI (reference sequence). The CDR3 coding sequence is TGTGCCAGCAGTTACGGGACAGCGCCCTTCGATCAGCCCCAGCATTTT. It yields the protein CASSYGTAPFDQPQHF.

This rearrangement joins TRBV20-1 to TRBJ2-7; tentatively, D is TRBD1 (5 bases). The length of the CDR3 is 11 residues. Trimming stripped 6 bases from V and 3 bases from J, with 9 bases between. The germline V gene has CDR1 DFQATT and CDR2 SNEGSKA (reference sequence). CDR3 bases: TGCAGTGCCCAGGACAACTACGAGCAGTACTTC. Translation: CSAQDNYEQYF.

The chain joins TRBV7-9 to TRBJ2-7; D may be TRBD2 (8 bases). With 5 bases removed from V and 0 bases from J, the gap between germline ends came to 14 bases. CDR1 and CDR2 from the germline V gene are SEHNR and FQNEAQ (reference sequence). The CDR3 runs to 15 residues. The DNA of the CDR3 is TGTGCCAGCAGCCTACAGGGGACTAGCTCCTACGAGCAGTACTTC. Its protein is CASSLQGTSSYEQYF.

This chain uses TRBV18 with TRBJ1-1; 7 nucleotides match TRBD1. The germline gives CDR1 KGHSH, CDR2 LQKENI. The V and J ends lost 6 bases and 1 base, in that order; junction bases with no gene match: 2. The CDR3 spans 13 residues. The CDR3 DNA is TGTGCCAGCTCTCGACAGGGGAACACTGAAGCTTTCTTT. Translation gives CASSRQGNTEAFF.

Only a few counts were recorded for this clone. The chain couples TRBV19 to TRBJ1-5; 8 nucleotides line up with TRBD1. Germline lookup yields CDR1 LNHDA and CDR2 SQIVND (reference sequence). V lost 6 bases to trimming and J lost 3 bases; unmatched junction nucleotides: 13. This CDR3 is built from 17 residues. CDR3 sequence: CASSPDDRGLNNQPQHF. CDR3 bases: TGTGCCAGTAGCCCAGACGACAGGGGTTTAAACAATCAGCCCCAGCATTTT.

The genes are TRBV2 and TRBJ1-3, with D possibly being TRBD1 (5 bases). The V end was cut by 3 bases, the J end by 0 bases, with 9 bases between. Germline-derived CDR1 and CDR2 are SNHLY and FYNNEI. The CDR3 spans 15 residues. CDR3 DNA sequence: TGTGCCAGCAGTGACAGGGTATTCTCTGGAAACACCATATATTTT. This sequence encodes CASSDRVFSGNTIYF. Variable domain in full (rest from reference TRBV2 and TRBJ1-3): EPEVTQTPSHQVTQMGQEVILRCVPISNHLYFYWYRQILGQKVEFLVSFYNNEISEKSEIFDDQFSVERPDGSNFTLKIRSTKLEDSAMYFCASSDRVFSGNTIYFGEGSWLTVV.

The V call is TRBV7-8, the J call TRBJ2-3; 8 bases align to TRBD2. Germline trimming cut 1 base from V and 1 base from J; bases unmatched to any gene: 7. This CDR3 has 17 residues. From germline, CDR1 is SGHVS and CDR2 FQNEAQ. CDR3 sequence (DNA): TGTGCCAGCAGCTTAGAGGGCGGGGGGTTCCGCACAGATACGCAGTATTTT. The encoded protein is CASSLEGGGFRTDTQYF. The complete variable domain, with remaining parts taken from reference TRBV7-8 and TRBJ2-3, reads GAGVSQSPRYKVAKRGQDVALRCDPISGHVSLFWYQQALGQGPEFLTYFQNEAQLDKSGLPSDRFFAERPEGSVSTLKIQRTQQEDSAVYLCASSLEGGGFRTDTQYFGPGTRLTVL.

The genes are TRBV19 and TRBJ1-5; possible D gene TRBD1, 6 bases. Deletions cut 7 bases from V and 7 bases from J, with 17 bases between. In germline, CDR1 is LNHDA, CDR2 SQIVND (reference sequence). This CDR3 is built from 14 residues. This chain's CDR3 is CASIEGGGAQPQHF. The CDR3 DNA reads as TGTGCCAGTATCGAGGGTGGGGGGGCGCAGCCCCAGCATTTT.

The chain carries TRBV10-3 and TRBJ2-2; D is unclear. V shed 0 bases and J shed 6 bases, with 2 bases lying between them. The CDR3 runs 12 residues. CDR1 and CDR2 from the germline V gene are ENHRY and SYGVKD. CDR3 protein: CAISESAGELFF. CDR3 DNA: TGTGCCATCAGTGAGTCCGCCGGGGAGCTGTTTTTT.

The CDR3 nucleotides are TGTGCCAGCAGTACTACAGGGGACAGAACAGATACGCAGTATTTT. It yields the protein CASSTTGDRTDTQYF. The V call is TRBV28, the J call TRBJ2-3; 7 nucleotides align to TRBD1. Germline values: CDR1 MDHEN, CDR2 SYDVKM. After removal of 5 bases from V and 3 bases from J, the junction contained 8 bases not matched to a gene. The CDR3 totals 15 residues.

The rearrangement joins TRBV27 to TRBJ1-1, with TRBD1 matching over 8 bases. The length of the CDR3 is 17 residues. After removal of 6 bases from V and 2 bases from J, the junction contained 14 bases not matched to a gene. Germline lookup yields CDR1 MNHEY and CDR2 SMNVEV (reference sequence). Here the CDR3 reads CASRVGRGLKFNTEAFF. CDR3 in DNA: TGTGCCAGCAGAGTCGGCAGGGGGCTTAAGTTCAACACTGAAGCTTTCTTT.

J is TRBJ1-1 and V is TRBV30; TRBD1 is a possible D gene (5 bases). The germline CDR1 and CDR2 sequences are GTSNPN and SVGIG (reference sequence). V was pared by 0 bases and J by 4 bases, with 12 bases between. This CDR3 has 14 residues. The CDR3 is CAWSVGQRSTEAFF. CDR3 bases: TGTGCCTGGAGTGTTGGACAACGTAGCACTGAAGCTTTCTTT.

This clone was observed a handful of times. The chain couples TRBV9 to TRBJ1-4; D gene unclear. Deletions cut 4 bases from V and 0 bases from J, with 10 bases between. Germline lookup yields CDR1 SGDLS and CDR2 YYNGEE. This CDR3 has 15 amino acids. CDR3 DNA sequence: TGTGCCAGCAGCCCCCCCGGGACAACTAATGAAAAACTGTTTTTT. Protein: CASSPPGTTNEKLFF.

The gene calls are TRBV7-8 and TRBJ2-4, with 7 nucleotides matching TRBD2. V was pared by 0 bases and J by 2 bases, with 13 bases of the junction left unmatched. Germline V gives CDR1 SGHVS, CDR2 FQNEAQ. CDR3 size: 19 residues. The DNA for the CDR3 is TGTGCCAGCAGCTTAGCCCCCCTCCGGGGGGTGTCGACCAAAAACATTCAGTACTTC. Translating it yields CASSLAPLRGVSTKNIQYF.

The chain is built from TRBV28 and TRBJ2-2, with TRBD1 as a possible D gene (7 bases). Trimming removed 7 bases at V and 4 bases at J, with 13 bases between. The CDR3 is made up of 14 amino acids. Looked up from germline, CDR1 is MDHEN and CDR2 is SYDVKM. CDR3 sequence: CASTRGASTGELFF. CDR3 DNA: TGTGCCAGCACCAGGGGGGCGAGCACCGGGGAGCTGTTTTTT.

This clone was seen only once. The V and J genes are TRBV7-9 and TRBJ2-7; a possible D gene is TRBD1 (5 bases). This CDR3 has 14 amino acids. Trimming left V 2 bases short and J 2 bases short, with 10 bases between. The germline V gene encodes CDR1 SEHNR and CDR2 FQNEAQ (reference sequence). The DNA of the CDR3 is TGTGCCAGCAGCTTAAACCCAGGGACCTACGAGCAGTACTTC. It specifies CASSLNPGTYEQYF.

J is TRBJ2-3 and V is TRBV6-6; D unresolved. This CDR3 has 13 amino acids. V dropped 7 bases and J dropped 2 bases, with 10 bases sitting between them. The V gene's germline CDR1 is MNHNY and CDR2 SVGAGI (reference sequence). In DNA, the CDR3 is TGTGCCAGCACACAGAGCAACACAGATACGCAGTATTTT. Encoded protein: CASTQSNTDTQYF.

The chain joins TRBV7-3 to TRBJ2-3; D is possibly TRBD2 (6 bases). The germline CDR1 and CDR2 sequences are SGHTA and FQGTGA. This CDR3 region has 15 residues. V dropped 4 bases and J dropped 0 bases, with 11 bases sitting between them. CDR3 sequence: CASSSTGTSTDTQYF. The CDR3, as DNA: TGTGCCAGCAGCTCGACCGGGACTAGCACAGATACGCAGTATTTT.

The chain is built from TRBV11-2 and TRBJ1-5; D call uncertain. Germline lookup yields CDR1 SGHAT and CDR2 FQNNGV. V lost 4 bases to trimming and J lost 0 bases, with 19 bases between them. The CDR3 length is 18 residues. In DNA form, the CDR3 reads TGTGCCAGCAGCTCTGGGGAGGGCAGGATCGATAGCAATCAGCCCCAGCATTTT. It is translated as CASSSGEGRIDSNQPQHF.